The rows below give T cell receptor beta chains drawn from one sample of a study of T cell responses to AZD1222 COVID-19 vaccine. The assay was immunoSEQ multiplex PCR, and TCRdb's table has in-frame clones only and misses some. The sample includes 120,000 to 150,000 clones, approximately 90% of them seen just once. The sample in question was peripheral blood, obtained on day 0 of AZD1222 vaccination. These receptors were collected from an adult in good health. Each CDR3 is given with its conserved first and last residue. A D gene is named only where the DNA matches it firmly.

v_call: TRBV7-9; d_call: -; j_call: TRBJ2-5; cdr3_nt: TGTGCCAGCAGCTTAGATGGGCGGGGTAGTGAGACCCAGTACTTC; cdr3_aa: CASSLDGRGSETQYF
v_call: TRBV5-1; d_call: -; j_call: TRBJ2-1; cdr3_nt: TGCGCCAGCAGCTTGGGCCCGTCAGGGAGCTCCTACAATGAGCAGTTCTTC; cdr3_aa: CASSLGPSGSSYNEQFF
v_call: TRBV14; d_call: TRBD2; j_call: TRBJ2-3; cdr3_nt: TGTGCCAGCAGCTACCTAGCGGGAGTGGCAGATACGCAGTATTTT; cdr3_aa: CASSYLAGVADTQYF
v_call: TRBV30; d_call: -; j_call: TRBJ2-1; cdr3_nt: TGTGCCTGGAGCTCTTACTGGATCTCCTACAATGAGCAGTTCTTC; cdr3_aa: CAWSSYWISYNEQFF
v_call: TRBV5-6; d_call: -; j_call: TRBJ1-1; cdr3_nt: TGTGCCAGCAGCCCCCGTGGTTTTGAAGCTTTCTTT; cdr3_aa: CASSPRGFEAFF
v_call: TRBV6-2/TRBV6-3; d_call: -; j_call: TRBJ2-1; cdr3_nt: TGTGCCAGCAGTTACCCCTGGGGCTCATCGAGCTCCTACAATGAGCAGTTCTTC; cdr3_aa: CASSYPWGSSSSYNEQFF
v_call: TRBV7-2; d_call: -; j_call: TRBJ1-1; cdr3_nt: TGTGCCAGCAGCCCGGGCCAACAAGAAGCTTTCTTT; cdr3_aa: CASSPGQQEAFF
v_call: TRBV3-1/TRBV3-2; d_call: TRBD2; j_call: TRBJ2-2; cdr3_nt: TGTGCCAGCAGGGGACTACCCCCCTCGAACACCGGGGAGCTGTTTTTT; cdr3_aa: CASRGLPPSNTGELFF
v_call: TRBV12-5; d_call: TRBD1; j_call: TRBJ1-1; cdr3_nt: TGTGCTAGTGGTTTGGCGACAGGGACCCAGGTCACTGAAGCTTTCTTT; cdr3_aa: CASGLATGTQVTEAFF
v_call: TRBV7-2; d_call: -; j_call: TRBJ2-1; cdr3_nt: TGTGCCAGGGCCTTCGGGGCCCTCAAGGGAAATGAGCAGTTCTTC; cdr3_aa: CARAFGALKGNEQFF
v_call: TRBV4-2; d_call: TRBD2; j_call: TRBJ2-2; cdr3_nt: TGTGCCAGCAGCCGCCGTCTAGCGGACACCGGGGAGCTGTTTTTT; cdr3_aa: CASSRRLADTGELFF
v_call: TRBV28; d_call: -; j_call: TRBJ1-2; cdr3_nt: TGTGCCAGCAGGGACCCAGGACGCTATGGCTACACCTTC; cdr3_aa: CASRDPGRYGYTF
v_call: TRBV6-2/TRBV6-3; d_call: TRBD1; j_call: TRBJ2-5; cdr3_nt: TGTGCCAGCAGTTACTCGAAGGGACAGGTTCGGGAGACCCAGTACTTC; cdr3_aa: CASSYSKGQVRETQYF